The TCR beta chain described here comes from a study of vaccination and CD4 T cells after COVID-19. Whole-study context: Following dose two, a median roughly 72 days (range 14 to 241) passed before post-vaccine samples were taken.

Time point here: late sampling 161 to 241 days after vaccination in a few convalescent patients. Treatment given: roughly 11-day PBMC culture with coronavirus spike peptide pools or control peptides (ViraFEST assay). Cultured CD4+ T-cell DNA underwent Oncomine TCR Beta short-read sequencing. MiXCR was run by TCRdb on the PCR reads, yielding one entry per CDR3 protein. The data contain more than 20,000 distinct CDR3 sequences, roughly 40% of them singletons. Note on this clonotype: No antigen is known for it.

The clonotype originates from a human donor who had recovered from COVID-19. Sample: CD4+ T cells from blood, cultured in vitro, taken about 7 months after SARS-CoV-2 vaccination.

The CDR3 here is CSATSANSPLHF. The CDR3 region has the DNA TGCAGTGCCACCTCCGCTAATTCACCCCTCCACTTT. The genes are TRBV20-1 and TRBJ1-6; no clear D gene. The germline V gene has CDR1 DFQATT and CDR2 SNEGSKA (reference sequence). The CDR3 length is 12 residues. Trimming removed 6 bases from V and 6 bases from J, with 9 bases in between.